This T cell receptor (beta chain) comes out of a study of T cells in Graves' hyperthyroidism and ophthalmopathy. Findings of the study overall: Blood held most thyroid clonotypes expanded above 0.001 frequency.

Aged 18 to 65, the patients had hyperthyroidism that was newly diagnosed and had lasted under 2 months. This clonotype was picked up a small number of times. Its target is unknown. Amplified TCR beta CDR3 regions came from RNA transcripts. Using the HTBI primer set, a first-round RT-PCR was run on the TCR CDR3. TCRdb called the multiplex PCR reads again in MiXCR, with one record for every CDR3 protein. The sample lists roughly 170,000 distinct CDR3 sequences; approximately 9% were seen once. CDR3 size: 14 residues. Germline V gene data show CDR1 as KGHSH and CDR2 as LQKENI. Between the trimmed V and J ends, which lost 3 bases and 8 bases, there was a span of 16 bases.

The V call is TRBV18, the J call TRBJ1-2; the D gene is possibly TRBD1 (5 bases). This receptor was obtained from a woman under 30 with Graves' hyperthyroidism that later progressed to Graves' ophthalmopathy. Sample: blood. Here the CDR3 reads CASSPSFGGKGYTF. The CDR3 coding sequence is TGTGCCAGCTCACCTTCCTTCGGGGGTAAGGGCTACACCTTC.